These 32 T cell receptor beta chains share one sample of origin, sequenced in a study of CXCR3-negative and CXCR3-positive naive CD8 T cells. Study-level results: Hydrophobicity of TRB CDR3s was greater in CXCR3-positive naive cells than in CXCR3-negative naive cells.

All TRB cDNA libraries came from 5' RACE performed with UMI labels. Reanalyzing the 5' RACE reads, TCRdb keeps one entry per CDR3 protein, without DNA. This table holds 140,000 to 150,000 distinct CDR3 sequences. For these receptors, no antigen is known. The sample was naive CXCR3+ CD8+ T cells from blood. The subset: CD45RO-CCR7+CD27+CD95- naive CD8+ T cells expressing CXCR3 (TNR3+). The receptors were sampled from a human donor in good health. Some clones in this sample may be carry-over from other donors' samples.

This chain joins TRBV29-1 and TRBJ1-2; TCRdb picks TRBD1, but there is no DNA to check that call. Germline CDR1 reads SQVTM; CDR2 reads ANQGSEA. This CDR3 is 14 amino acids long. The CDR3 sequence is CSVEAGTPNYGYTF.

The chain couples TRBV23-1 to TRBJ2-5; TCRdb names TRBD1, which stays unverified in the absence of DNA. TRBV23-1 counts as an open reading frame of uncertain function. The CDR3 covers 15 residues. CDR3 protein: CASPPPTDRDETQYF.

The CDR3 loop is CASLNGQGFQPQHF. The J gene is TRBJ1-5, the V gene TRBV6-5; TCRdb indicates TRBD1, and absent DNA this call remains unverified. Germline values: CDR1 MNHEY, CDR2 SVGAGI. The CDR3 is 14 residues long.

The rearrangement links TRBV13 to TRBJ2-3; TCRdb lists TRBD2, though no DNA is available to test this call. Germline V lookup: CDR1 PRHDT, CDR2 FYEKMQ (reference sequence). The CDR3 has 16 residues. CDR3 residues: CASSLGLGGRTDTQYF. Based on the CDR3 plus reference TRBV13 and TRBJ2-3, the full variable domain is AAGVIQSPRHLIKEKRETATLKCYPIPRHDTVYWYQQGPGQDPQFLISFYEKMQSDKGSIPDRFSAQQFSDYHSELNMSSLELGDSALYFCASSLGLGGRTDTQYFGPGTRLTVL.

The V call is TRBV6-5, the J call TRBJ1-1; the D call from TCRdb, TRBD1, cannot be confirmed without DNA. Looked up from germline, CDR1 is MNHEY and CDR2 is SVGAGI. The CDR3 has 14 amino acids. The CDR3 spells CASSYSRGLAEAFF.

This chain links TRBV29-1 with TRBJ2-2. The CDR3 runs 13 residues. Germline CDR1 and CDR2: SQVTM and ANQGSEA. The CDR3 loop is CSVVSSGTGELFF.

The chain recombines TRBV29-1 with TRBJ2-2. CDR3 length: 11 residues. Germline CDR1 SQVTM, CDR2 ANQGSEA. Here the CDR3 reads CSVVTEGELFF.

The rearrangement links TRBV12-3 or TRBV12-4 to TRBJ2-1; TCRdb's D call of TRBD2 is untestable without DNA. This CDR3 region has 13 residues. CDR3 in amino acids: CASSRLADNEQFF.

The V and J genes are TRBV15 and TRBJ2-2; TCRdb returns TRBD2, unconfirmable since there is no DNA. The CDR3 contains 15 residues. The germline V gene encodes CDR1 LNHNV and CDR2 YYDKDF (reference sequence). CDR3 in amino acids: CATSIVAGNTGELFF.

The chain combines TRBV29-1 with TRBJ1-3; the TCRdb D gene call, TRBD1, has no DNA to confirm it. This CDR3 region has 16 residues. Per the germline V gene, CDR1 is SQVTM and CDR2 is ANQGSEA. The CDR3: CSVGGHGGSSGNTIYF.

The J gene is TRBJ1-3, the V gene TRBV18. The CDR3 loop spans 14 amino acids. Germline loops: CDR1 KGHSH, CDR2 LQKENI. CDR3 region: CASSPTDSGNTIYF.

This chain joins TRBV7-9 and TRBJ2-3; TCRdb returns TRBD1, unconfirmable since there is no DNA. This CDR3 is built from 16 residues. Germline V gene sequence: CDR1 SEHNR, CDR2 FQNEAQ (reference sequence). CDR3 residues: CASSVRDTDRTDTQYF.

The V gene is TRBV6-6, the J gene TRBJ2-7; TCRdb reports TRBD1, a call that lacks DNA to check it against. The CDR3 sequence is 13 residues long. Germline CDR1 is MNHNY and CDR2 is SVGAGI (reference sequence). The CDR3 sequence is CASSSGQTYEQYF.

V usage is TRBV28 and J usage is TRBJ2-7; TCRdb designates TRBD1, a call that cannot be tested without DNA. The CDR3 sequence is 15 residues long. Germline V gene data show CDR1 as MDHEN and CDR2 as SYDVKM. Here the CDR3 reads CASSLYPGTREEQYF. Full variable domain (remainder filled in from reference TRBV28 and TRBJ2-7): DVKVTQSSRYLVKRTGEKVFLECVQDMDHENMFWYRQDPGLGLRLIYFSYDVKMKEKGDIPEGYSVSREKKERFSLILESASTNQTSMYLCASSLYPGTREEQYFGPGTRLTVT.

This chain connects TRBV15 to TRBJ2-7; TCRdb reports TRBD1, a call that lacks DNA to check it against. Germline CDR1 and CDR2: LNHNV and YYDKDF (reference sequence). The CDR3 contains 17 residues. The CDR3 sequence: CATSSVGATPPYYEQYF. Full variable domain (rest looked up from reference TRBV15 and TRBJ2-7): DAMVIQNPRYQVTQFGKPVTLSCSQTLNHNVMYWYQQKSSQAPKLLFHYYDKDFNNEADTPDNFQSRRPNTSFCFLDIRSPGLGDTAMYLCATSSVGATPPYYEQYFGPGTRLTVT.

CDR3 region: CASSYPPGTALMDECEQYF. The chain couples TRBV6-2 or TRBV6-3 to TRBJ2-7; TCRdb names TRBD1, which stays unverified in the absence of DNA. The germline V gene encodes CDR1 MNHEY and CDR2 SVGEGT. The CDR3 has 19 residues.

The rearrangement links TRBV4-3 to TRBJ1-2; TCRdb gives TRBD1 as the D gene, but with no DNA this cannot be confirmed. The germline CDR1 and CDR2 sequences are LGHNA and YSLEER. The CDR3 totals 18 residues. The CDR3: CASSQDRGSGQGNYGYTF.

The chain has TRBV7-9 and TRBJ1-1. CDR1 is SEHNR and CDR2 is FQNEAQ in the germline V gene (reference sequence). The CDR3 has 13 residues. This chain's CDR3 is CASSAGGFTEAFF.

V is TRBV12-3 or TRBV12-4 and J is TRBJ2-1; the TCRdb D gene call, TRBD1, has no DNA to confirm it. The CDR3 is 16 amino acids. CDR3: CASSSFTGAVGNKQFF.

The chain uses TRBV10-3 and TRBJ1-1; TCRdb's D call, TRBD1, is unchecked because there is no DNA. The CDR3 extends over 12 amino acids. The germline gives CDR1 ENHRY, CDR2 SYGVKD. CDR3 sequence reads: CAISEGATEAFF.

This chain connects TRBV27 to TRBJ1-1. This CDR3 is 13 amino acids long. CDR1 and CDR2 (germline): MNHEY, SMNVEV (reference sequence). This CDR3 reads CASSFGGFTEAFF.

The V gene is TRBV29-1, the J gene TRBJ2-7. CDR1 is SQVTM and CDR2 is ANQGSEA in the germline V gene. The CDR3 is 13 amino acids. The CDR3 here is CSVEMDHDYEQYF.

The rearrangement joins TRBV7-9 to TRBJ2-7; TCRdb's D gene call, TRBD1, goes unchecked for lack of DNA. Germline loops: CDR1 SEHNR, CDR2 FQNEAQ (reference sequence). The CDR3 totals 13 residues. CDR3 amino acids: CASSPPAKYEQYF.

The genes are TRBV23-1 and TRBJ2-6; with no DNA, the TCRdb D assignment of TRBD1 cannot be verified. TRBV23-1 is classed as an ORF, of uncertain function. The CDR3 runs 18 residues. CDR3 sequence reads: CASTHRGQADSGANVLTF.

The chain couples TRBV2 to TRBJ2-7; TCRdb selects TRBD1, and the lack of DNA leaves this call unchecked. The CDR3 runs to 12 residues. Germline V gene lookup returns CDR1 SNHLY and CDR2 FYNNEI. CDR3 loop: CAIGQRTYEQYF.

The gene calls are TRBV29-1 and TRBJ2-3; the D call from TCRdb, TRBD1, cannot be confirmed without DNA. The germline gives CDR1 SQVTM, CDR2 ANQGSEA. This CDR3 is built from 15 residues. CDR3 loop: CSARDLAGATDTQYF.

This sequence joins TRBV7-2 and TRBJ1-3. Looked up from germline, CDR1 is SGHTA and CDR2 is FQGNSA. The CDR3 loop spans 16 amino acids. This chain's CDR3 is CASSPGPMSSGNTIYF.

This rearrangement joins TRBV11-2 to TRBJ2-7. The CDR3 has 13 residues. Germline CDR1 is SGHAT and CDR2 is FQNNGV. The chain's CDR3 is CASSFGQNYEQYF.

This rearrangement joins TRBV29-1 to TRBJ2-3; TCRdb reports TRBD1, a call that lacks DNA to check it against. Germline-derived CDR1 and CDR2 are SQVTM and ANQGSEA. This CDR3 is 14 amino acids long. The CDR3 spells CSIPGQGFTDTQYF.

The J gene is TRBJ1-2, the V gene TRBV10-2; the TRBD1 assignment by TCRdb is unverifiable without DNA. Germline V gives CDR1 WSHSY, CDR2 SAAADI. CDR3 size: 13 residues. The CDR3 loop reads CASSGTESYGYTF.

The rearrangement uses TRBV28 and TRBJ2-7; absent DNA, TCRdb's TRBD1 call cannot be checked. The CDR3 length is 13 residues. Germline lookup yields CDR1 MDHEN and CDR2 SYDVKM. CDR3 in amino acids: CASSLVRAGEQYF. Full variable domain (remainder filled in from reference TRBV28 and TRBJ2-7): DVKVTQSSRYLVKRTGEKVFLECVQDMDHENMFWYRQDPGLGLRLIYFSYDVKMKEKGDIPEGYSVSREKKERFSLILESASTNQTSMYLCASSLVRAGEQYFGPGTRLTVT.

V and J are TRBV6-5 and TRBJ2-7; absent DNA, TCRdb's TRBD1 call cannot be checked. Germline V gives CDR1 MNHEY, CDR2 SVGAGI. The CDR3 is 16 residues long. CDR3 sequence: CASSSYYRGRAYEQYF.